The T cell receptor (beta chain) described here comes from a study of preoperative IRX-2 immunotherapy in early breast cancer. This clone is large within its sample. Trimming removed 3 bases at V and 8 bases at J, with 16 bases between. Germline-derived CDR1 and CDR2 are SGHNT and YENEEA. This CDR3 is 14 amino acids long. Treatment defined: preoperative locoregional IRX-2 cytokine immunotherapy. Samples came from a phase Ib trial of preoperative locoregional IRX-2 cytokine immunotherapy. Clones were read by immunoSEQ multiplex PCR, and TCRdb kept only the in-frame ones, dropping some. The repertoire holds 2,500 to 3,500 clones, with approximately 76% as singletons.

Sequenced here: tumor tissue, sampled before IRX-2 immunotherapy. This clonotype was obtained from a human donor with breast cancer. The V call is TRBV11-3, the J call TRBJ1-2; tentative D call: TRBD1 (6 bases). The CDR3 DNA reads TGTGCCAGCAGCTTCGGCCGGGCAGGGGTAGGCTACACCTTC. Translating it yields CASSFGRAGVGYTF.